These 27 T cell receptor beta chains originate from one sample sequenced in a study of cytomegalovirus exposure and HLA in healthy donors. Researchers ran the PCR with 60 Vbeta and 13 Jbeta primers. Profiled with immunoSEQ multiplex PCR; TCRdb holds only in-frame clones, not every one. In the table there are roughly 180,000 clones, 77% of which are singletons. The sequenced sample consisted of PBMCs. The receptor set was obtained from a woman aged 55-70 years in good health and CMV-seropositive.

The V and J genes are TRBV6-4 and TRBJ1-2, with D unclear. Germline lookup yields CDR1 MRHNA and CDR2 SNTAGT. V lost 3 bases and J 8 bases, leaving 13 bases between the germline ends. The CDR3 is 13 residues long. The DNA for the CDR3 is TGTGCCAGCAGTGATGACGGACTGAACGGCTACACCTTC. It encodes CASSDDGLNGYTF.

The chain links TRBV6-5 to TRBJ1-3; a possible D gene is TRBD1 (5 bases). From germline, CDR1 is MNHEY and CDR2 SVGAGI. V was shortened by 6 bases and J by 1 base, with 10 bases between the two germline ends. This CDR3 has 14 residues. The CDR3 region has the DNA TGTGCCAGCAGGCGTCCAGGGTCTGGAAACACCATATATTTT. Translated: CASRRPGSGNTIYF.

The chain employs TRBV19 and TRBJ2-3, with D perhaps TRBD1 (5 bases). Germline-derived CDR1 and CDR2 are LNHDA and SQIVND (reference sequence). CDR3 size: 16 residues. Trimming removed 6 bases from V and 3 bases from J, with 19 bases in between. The CDR3 region has the DNA TGTGCCAGTAGCCGCCCCCCCACAGGCTTAACAGATACGCAGTATTTT. It yields the protein CASSRPPTGLTDTQYF.

The chain employs TRBV7-2 and TRBJ1-1, with unresolved D. The CDR3 runs 13 residues. The germline CDR1 and CDR2 sequences are SGHTA and FQGNSA. V lost 5 bases to trimming and J lost 1 base, with 8 bases between them. The CDR3 sequence is CASSEQKNTEAFF. The CDR3 DNA reads TGTGCCAGCAGCGAACAGAAGAACACTGAAGCTTTCTTT.

The genes are TRBV9 and TRBJ2-1; TRBD2 matches at 7 bases. The CDR3 loop spans 15 amino acids. V trimming: 0 bases; J trimming: 5 bases; junction bases outside the gene matches: 5. Germline V lookup: CDR1 SGDLS, CDR2 YYNGEE. CDR3 sequence reads: CASSVGLATDNEQFF. The CDR3 region has the DNA TGTGCCAGCAGCGTAGGACTAGCCACCGACAATGAGCAGTTCTTC. The full variable domain, completed using reference TRBV9 and TRBJ2-1, is DSGVTQTPKHLITATGQRVTLRCSPRSGDLSVYWYQQSLDQGLQFLIQYYNGEERAKGNILERFSAQQFPDLHSELNLSSLELGDSALYFCASSVGLATDNEQFFGPGTRLTVL.

This rearrangement joins TRBV6-6 to TRBJ2-5; D possibly corresponds to TRBD2 (6 bases). Germline V gene sequence: CDR1 MNHNY, CDR2 SVGAGI (reference sequence). V was shortened by 2 bases and J by 5 bases, with 15 bases between the two germline ends. This CDR3 has 15 residues. CDR3 coding DNA: TGTGCCAGCAGTTACCCTGTTGGAGGGGTGGAGACCCAGTACTTC. Its translation is CASSYPVGGVETQYF.

The rearrangement uses TRBV4-3 and TRBJ2-1; D is possibly TRBD1 (6 bases). Looked up from germline, CDR1 is LGHNA and CDR2 is YSLEER. The ends were cut back, 0 bases at V and 2 bases at J, with 8 bases in the middle. The CDR3 sequence is 15 residues long. The CDR3 coding sequence is TGCGCCAGCAGCCAAGATGGGACAACCTACAATGAGCAGTTCTTC. It specifies CASSQDGTTYNEQFF.

This clone came up a few times. This sequence joins TRBV6-5 and TRBJ2-1, with TRBD1 identical over 7 bases. The junction had 1 base not matched to a gene; V was cut back by 5 bases and J by 9 bases. Germline V lookup: CDR1 MNHEY, CDR2 SVGAGI. The CDR3 is made up of 11 amino acids. CDR3 residues: CASSDRAEQFF. The CDR3 nucleotides read TGTGCCAGCAGTGACAGGGCTGAGCAGTTCTTC.

This chain uses TRBV9 with TRBJ1-4, with 7 bases fitting TRBD1. The germline V gene encodes CDR1 SGDLS and CDR2 YYNGEE. The CDR3 spans 14 residues. Trimming took 3 bases from V and 7 from J; bases not matched to a gene: 6. CDR3 nucleotides: TGTGCCAGCAGCGCTGGGACAGTTAGTGAAAAACTGTTTTTT. It encodes CASSAGTVSEKLFF.

CDR3 loop: CAWSLRGRNGYTF. DNA for the CDR3: TGTGCCTGGAGTCTGAGGGGGCGGAATGGCTACACCTTC. The J gene is TRBJ1-2, the V gene TRBV30; TRBD1 aligns across 7 bases. CDR3 size: 13 residues. Germline V gives CDR1 GTSNPN, CDR2 SVGIG (reference sequence). The J segment lost 6 bases and the V segment lost 2 bases, leaving 6 bases of the junction unmatched.

CDR3 sequence (DNA): TGTGCCAGCAGCGGCGGGACAGGGGGTTCTTCCGAGCAGTACTTC. Protein product: CASSGGTGGSSEQYF. The V call is TRBV5-4, the J call TRBJ2-7; 11 bases are a match to TRBD1. The CDR3 covers 15 residues. V dropped 4 bases and J dropped 6; count of bases not matched to a gene: 9. Germline V CDR1 and CDR2: SGHNT, YYREEE (reference sequence).

The CDR3 DNA follows: TGTGCCAGCAGTGAAAGACGGGATTCCGCTGAAGCTTTCTTT. It specifies CASSERRDSAEAFF. The rearrangement joins TRBV6-1 to TRBJ1-1; D is undetermined. This CDR3 has 14 residues. V was shortened by 2 bases and J by 6 bases, with 13 bases between the two germline ends. Germline V CDR1 and CDR2: MNHNS, SASEGT.

This clone was observed a few times. This chain joins TRBV28 and TRBJ2-6; the D is unclear. Germline loops: CDR1 MDHEN, CDR2 SYDVKM. The CDR3 loop spans 15 amino acids. V was trimmed by 7 bases and J by 0 bases, leaving 10 bases between them. CDR3 DNA: TGTGCCAGCATAGAAGCTTCCTCTGGGGCCAACGTCCTGACTTTC. Protein product: CASIEASSGANVLTF.

This chain links TRBV29-1 with TRBJ2-1; TRBD2 might be the D (6 bases). The CDR3 length is 14 residues. From germline, CDR1 is SQVTM and CDR2 ANQGSEA. Trimming shortened V by 6 bases and J by 4 bases, and 16 bases separated the two germline ends. The CDR3 protein is CSVSPGAQYNEQFF. The CDR3 nucleotides are TGCAGCGTCTCCCCGGGAGCCCAATACAATGAGCAGTTCTTC.

This chain connects TRBV27 to TRBJ1-5; TRBD1 might be the D (6 bases). Germline CDR1 is MNHEY and CDR2 is SMNVEV (reference sequence). The CDR3 is 14 residues long. Trimming removed 2 bases from V and 6 bases from J, with 11 bases in between. The CDR3 DNA reads TGTGCCAGCAGTTTAGGGGGCAGGGGTCAGCCCCAGCATTTT. Translating it yields CASSLGGRGQPQHF.

The genes are TRBV6-5 and TRBJ1-1; D uncertain. Trimming left V 7 bases short and J 4 bases short, with 10 bases between. Germline loops: CDR1 MNHEY, CDR2 SVGAGI. The length of the CDR3 is 12 residues. This CDR3 is CASTSLFTEAFF. The DNA of the CDR3 is TGTGCCAGCACTAGCCTCTTCACTGAAGCTTTCTTT.

In its sample, this clone was seen a few times. This chain connects TRBV28 to TRBJ2-5, with a weak D call TRBD2 (5 bases). V lost 2 bases, J lost 2 bases, and 12 bases lay in between. The CDR3 runs 15 residues. Per the germline V gene, CDR1 is MDHEN and CDR2 is SYDVKM. CDR3 loop: CASSLAGLIQETQYF. The DNA of the CDR3 is TGTGCCAGCAGTTTAGCGGGTCTCATTCAAGAGACCCAGTACTTC.

This chain uses TRBV7-2 with TRBJ2-2; TRBD1 agrees at 7 bases. This CDR3 has 17 amino acids. V was pared by 5 bases and J by 2 bases, with 11 bases of the junction left unmatched. Per germline, CDR1 SGHTA and CDR2 FQGNSA. The CDR3 region is CASSQSRDSLNTGELFF. The CDR3 DNA sequence: TGTGCCAGCAGCCAAAGCCGGGACAGCCTAAACACCGGGGAGCTGTTTTTT.

The chain employs TRBV7-2 and TRBJ1-4; TRBD1 matches at 9 bases. The germline V gene encodes CDR1 SGHTA and CDR2 FQGNSA. V lost 5 bases, J lost 7 bases, and 5 bases stayed unmatched. This CDR3 has 14 amino acids. CDR3 sequence reads: CASSPDRGGEKLFF. DNA of the CDR3: TGTGCCAGCAGCCCTGACAGGGGGGGTGAAAAACTGTTTTTT.

This clone has more than one count but fewer than ten. The rearrangement links TRBV18 to TRBJ1-4; D is unresolved. Trimming took 2 bases from V and 8 from J, leaving 15 bases between them. Germline V gives CDR1 KGHSH, CDR2 LQKENI. The length of the CDR3 is 15 residues. In DNA, the CDR3 is TGTGCCAGCTCACCAAGCTCTAACCCTTCCGAAAAACTGTTTTTT. Translation: CASSPSSNPSEKLFF.

The J gene is TRBJ2-1, the V gene TRBV18, with 13 bases identical to TRBD2. The CDR3 length is 14 residues. CDR1 is KGHSH and CDR2 is LQKENI in the germline V gene. V was pared by 3 bases and J by 10 bases, with 3 bases of the junction left unmatched. CDR3 amino acids: CASSPGLAGREQFF. Here the CDR3 DNA reads TGTGCCAGCTCACCGGGACTAGCGGGACGGGAGCAGTTCTTC.

V gene TRBV5-1 combines with J gene TRBJ2-3, with a possible D match to TRBD1 (6 bases). This CDR3 contains 13 residues. Looked up from germline, CDR1 is SGHRS and CDR2 is YFSETQ. Trimming took 4 bases from V and 9 from J, leaving 15 bases between them. The CDR3: CASSLKQGNTQYF. The CDR3 DNA reads TGCGCCAGCAGCCTAAAACAGGGTAACACGCAGTATTTT.

This chain links TRBV11-2 with TRBJ2-7, with D perhaps TRBD1 (5 bases). There are 14 residues in the CDR3. V was clipped by 5 bases and J by 3 bases, with 14 bases between them. Germline CDR1 and CDR2: SGHAT and FQNNGV. As DNA, the CDR3 is TGTGCCAGCAGCCCAGGGTGGGCCGACTACGAGCAGTACTTC. Its translation is CASSPGWADYEQYF.

The gene calls are TRBV7-6 and TRBJ2-3, with TRBD2 matching over 7 bases. This CDR3 spans 15 amino acids. The trim removed 8 bases at V and 2 bases at J, leaving 10 bases unmatched. Germline V CDR1 and CDR2: SGHVS, FNYEAQ. In DNA form, the CDR3 reads TGTGCCAGCGGCCGGATAGCGGGCAACACAGATACGCAGTATTTT. Protein sequence: CASGRIAGNTDTQYF. Variable domain in full (rest from reference TRBV7-6 and TRBJ2-3): GAGVSQSPRYKVTKRGQDVALRCDPISGHVSLYWYRQALGQGPEFLTYFNYEAQQDKSGLPNDRFSAERPEGSISTLTIQRTEQRDSAMYRCASGRIAGNTDTQYFGPGTRLTVL.

The genes are TRBV7-9 and TRBJ2-2; maybe TRBD1 (5 bases). The CDR3 sequence is 15 residues long. The germline gives CDR1 SEHNR, CDR2 FQNEAQ (reference sequence). V was clipped by 5 bases and J by 9 bases, with 19 bases between them. The CDR3 sequence: CASSPQETHPRELFF. In nucleotides, the CDR3 is TGTGCCAGCAGCCCACAGGAGACCCACCCGAGGGAGCTGTTTTTT.

With respect to this clone: An end of the junction differs from the germline gene, which may be a read error. This chain connects TRBV18 to TRBJ1-1; TRBD1 might be the D (5 bases). The CDR3 runs to 13 residues. Germline CDR1 KGHSH, CDR2 LQKENI. CDR3 DNA: TGTGCCAGCTCACCACCAAACGAGCACCGGGGGGTCTTT. This sequence encodes CASSPPNEHRGVF.

The rearrangement links TRBV9 to TRBJ2-3, with a tentative D call TRBD1 (6 bases). Trimming stripped 4 bases from V and 6 bases from J, with 12 bases between. The CDR3 spans 13 residues. Per germline, CDR1 SGDLS and CDR2 YYNGEE. CDR3 residues: CASSPGVRDTQYF. The CDR3 nucleotides read TGTGCCAGCAGCCCAGGGGTTAGGGATACGCAGTATTTT.